A single sample is the source of the 8 T cell receptor beta chains below, sequenced in a study of blood T cell repertoires in COVID-19. The repertoire was sequenced with immunoSEQ multiplex PCR; TCRdb's copy has only in-frame clones and lacks some. Altogether about 110,000 clones are present, 80% to 90% being singletons, with the ten largest covering more than 15%. Sequencing was performed on peripheral blood. The receptors come from a woman aged 55-75 years with acute or convalescent COVID-19.

This clone was seen a single time. CDR3 protein: CASSPRSRAFF. The DNA of the CDR3 is TGTGCCAGCAGTCCCCGATCACGGGCTTTCTTT. This chain uses TRBV12-3 or TRBV12-4 with TRBJ1-1, with D hard to call. Trimming took 5 bases from V and 11 from J, leaving 12 bases between them. The CDR3 spans 11 residues.

The V call is TRBV4-3, the J call TRBJ2-1; a possible D gene is TRBD2 (7 bases). The germline V and J ends were trimmed by 0 bases and 5 bases, with 14 bases remaining between them. This CDR3 region has 16 residues. The V gene's germline CDR1 is LGHNA and CDR2 YSLEER. CDR3 amino acids: CASSQDGGGGDNEQFF. The DNA of the CDR3 is TGCGCCAGCAGCCAAGATGGAGGGGGGGGTGACAATGAGCAGTTCTTC.

The V call is TRBV19, the J call TRBJ1-6; weak D call: TRBD1 (6 bases). The CDR3 covers 12 residues. V shed 9 bases and J shed 14 bases, with 17 bases lying between them. Germline assignment: CDR1 LNHDA and CDR2 SQIVND (reference sequence). The DNA for the CDR3 is TGTGCCAGACACACAGGGAGAGGGACCCTCCACTTT. Its protein is CARHTGRGTLHF.

The chain joins TRBV18 to TRBJ1-5; possible D gene TRBD1, 5 bases. Germline values: CDR1 KGHSH, CDR2 LQKENI. The CDR3 totals 18 residues. V lost 6 bases to trimming and J lost 5 bases, with 26 bases between them. The CDR3 region is CASSRGGALVRGDQPQHF. As DNA, the CDR3 is TGTGCCAGCTCCCGGGGAGGGGCTTTGGTCCGAGGGGATCAGCCCCAGCATTTT.

CDR3 sequence reads: CASSPQAGTGTNTGELFF. In DNA form, the CDR3 reads TGTGCCAGCAGCCCGCAGGCCGGGACTGGAACGAACACCGGGGAGCTGTTTTTT. The chain has TRBV3-1 (or the pseudogene TRBV3-2) and TRBJ2-2; a possible D gene is TRBD2 (6 bases). Germline V gives CDR1 LGHDT, CDR2 YNNKEL (reference sequence). The CDR3 is 18 amino acids. Trimming stripped 4 bases from V and 0 bases from J, with 18 bases between.

CDR3 coding DNA: TGTGCCAGCAGCTTAGGCAGGGGGCGAAACACCGGGGAGCTGTTTTTT. This codes for CASSLGRGRNTGELFF. The gene calls are TRBV11-3 and TRBJ2-2; 8 positions agree with TRBD1. Per the germline V gene, CDR1 is SGHNT and CDR2 is YENEEA. With V trimmed by 1 base and J by 2 bases, 3 bases remained unmatched. This CDR3 contains 16 residues.

This sequence joins TRBV10-3 and TRBJ2-3; 8 nucleotides line up with TRBD1. V trimming: 4 bases; J trimming: 1 base; junction bases outside the gene matches: 4. In germline, CDR1 is ENHRY, CDR2 SYGVKD. The CDR3 is 15 amino acids. CDR3 bases: TGTGCCATCAGTGCACAGGGGGTGGGCACAGATACGCAGTATTTT. It is translated as CAISAQGVGTDTQYF.

The chain links TRBV6-1 to TRBJ1-1, with 7 bases aligning to TRBD1. Losses at the gene ends were 3 bases for V and 4 bases for J; bases not matched to a gene: 8. CDR3 length: 15 residues. In germline, CDR1 is MNHNS, CDR2 SASEGT. Here the CDR3 DNA reads TGTGCCAGCAGTGAGGGGGACAGTATGGGCACTGAAGCTTTCTTT. Translated: CASSEGDSMGTEAFF.